The 28 T cell receptor beta chains listed next were all sequenced from one sample in a study of CD8+ T cells in alopecia areata. Following extraction, RNA underwent reverse transcription to cDNA, which served as the sequencing template. Some clones are missing from TCRdb's copy, which holds only in-frame ones; the method was immunoSEQ multiplex PCR. The repertoire has roughly 60,000 clones, roughly two fifths of them found once; the top ten carry about 51%. The sample comprised NKG2D-low CD8+ T cells sorted from blood. Source of these receptors: a human donor with alopecia areata.

This clone has just a few counts. The chain has TRBV29-1 and TRBJ2-5; no definite D call. The CDR3 runs to 14 residues. CDR1 and CDR2 from the germline V gene are SQVTM and ANQGSEA. Deletions cut 6 bases from V and 1 base from J, with 15 bases between. The CDR3 region has the DNA TGCAGCGTGGGGAAACGCGTATTCCAAGAGACCCAGTACTTC. Residues: CSVGKRVFQETQYF.

This chain links TRBV2 with TRBJ1-5, with 7 nucleotides matching TRBD1. Germline V CDR1 and CDR2: SNHLY, FYNNEI. V lost 8 bases and J lost 4; bases outside the gene matches: 14. CDR3 length: 16 amino acids. The CDR3 reads CASGREGGQLNQPQHF. CDR3 DNA: TGTGCCAGCGGGAGAGAGGGGGGACAGCTAAATCAGCCCCAGCATTTT.

This clone was counted only a few times. The chain has TRBV2 and TRBJ2-4; 8 nucleotides align to TRBD1. This CDR3 region has 16 residues. Germline V gene lookup returns CDR1 SNHLY and CDR2 FYNNEI. The V gene end was trimmed by 0 bases and the J gene end by 8 bases; junction bases not matched to a gene: 9. For the CDR3, the DNA is TGTGCCAGCAGTGAAGCGCACCCAGGGGGCAGAGACATTCAGTACTTC. Translating it yields CASSEAHPGGRDIQYF. Looking up the rest from reference TRBV2 and TRBJ2-4 gives the full variable domain: EPEVTQTPSHQVTQMGQEVILRCVPISNHLYFYWYRQILGQKVEFLVSFYNNEISEKSEIFDDQFSVERPDGSNFTLKIRSTKLEDSAMYFCASSEAHPGGRDIQYFGAGTRLSVL.

Notes on this clone: Within the sample, other DNA sequences also encode this same CDR3. The chain recombines TRBV29-1 with TRBJ2-7, with TRBD2 as a possible D gene (5 bases). Germline CDR1 SQVTM, CDR2 ANQGSEA. V lost 2 bases and J 3 bases, leaving 5 bases between the germline ends. CDR3 length: 11 amino acids. The CDR3 DNA reads as TGCAGCGTTGAACGGGGCTACGAGCAGTACTTC. It is translated as CSVERGYEQYF.

This chain uses TRBV13 with TRBJ1-1; D is perhaps TRBD1 (6 bases). Trimming cost V 5 bases and J 0 bases, with 16 bases left between them. Germline loops: CDR1 PRHDT, CDR2 FYEKMQ (reference sequence). The CDR3 covers 16 residues. The chain's CDR3 is CASSREWTAMNTEAFF. In DNA, the CDR3 is TGTGCCAGCAGCCGGGAATGGACAGCAATGAACACTGAAGCTTTCTTT.

This clone was counted only a few times. The chain carries TRBV7-8 and TRBJ2-7; unclear D gene. Per the germline V gene, CDR1 is SGHVS and CDR2 is FQNEAQ. The V and J ends lost 1 base and 2 bases respectively, with 9 bases between them. CDR3 length equals 14 residues. The CDR3 region is CASSLDGNAYEQYF. CDR3 DNA sequence: TGTGCCAGCAGCTTAGATGGGAACGCCTACGAGCAGTACTTC.

This chain joins TRBV4-2 and TRBJ2-1, with 12 positions matching TRBD2. This CDR3 comprises 17 residues. The trim removed 4 bases at V and 3 bases at J, leaving 7 bases unmatched. From germline, CDR1 is LGHNA and CDR2 YNFKEQ. In nucleotides, the CDR3 is TGTGCCAGCAGCCCCAGACTAGCGGGAGATCACTACAATGAGCAGTTCTTC. This gives the protein CASSPRLAGDHYNEQFF.

The CDR3 sequence is CASSRPQGGKNIQYF. In nucleotides, the CDR3 is TGTGCCAGCAGCCGTCCTCAGGGAGGAAAAAACATTCAGTACTTC. V and J are TRBV7-9 and TRBJ2-4; maybe TRBD2 (6 bases). CDR3 length equals 15 residues. V dropped 5 bases and J dropped 4 bases, with 15 bases sitting between them. The germline CDR1 and CDR2 sequences are SEHNR and FQNEAQ (reference sequence).

The table lists this clone with a few counts. The chain couples TRBV7-2 to TRBJ1-5; no reliable D call. The germline V gene encodes CDR1 SGHTA and CDR2 FQGNSA. V was pared by 3 bases and J by 9 bases, with 9 bases between. The CDR3 consists of 12 residues. Here the CDR3 reads CASSFGGWPQHF. The CDR3 bases are TGTGCCAGCAGCTTCGGCGGGTGGCCCCAGCATTTT.

The chain uses TRBV6-4 and TRBJ2-7; 9 nucleotides line up with TRBD1. Germline lookup yields CDR1 MRHNA and CDR2 SNTAGT. This CDR3 comprises 14 residues. Unmatched junction bases numbered 7, after V lost 3 bases and J lost 7 bases. The CDR3 bases are TGTGCCAGCAGTGAAGGGACAGGGTCGCGTGAGCAGTACTTC. Amino acids: CASSEGTGSREQYF.

This clone appeared a few times. The V and J genes are TRBV6-5 and TRBJ2-1; D is ambiguous. This CDR3 has 11 residues. Germline CDR1 is MNHEY and CDR2 is SVGAGI. The ends were cut back, 4 bases at V and 8 bases at J, with 6 bases in the middle. This CDR3 is CASSSWYEQFF. The CDR3 DNA follows: TGTGCCAGCAGTTCTTGGTATGAGCAGTTCTTC.

This rearrangement joins TRBV7-6 to TRBJ2-7; D might be TRBD2 (6 bases). CDR3 length equals 15 residues. The germline V and J ends were trimmed by 4 bases and 2 bases, with 15 bases remaining between them. Germline lookup yields CDR1 SGHVS and CDR2 FNYEAQ. CDR3 sequence: CASSWGSGGTYEQYF. The DNA of the CDR3 is TGTGCCAGCAGCTGGGGCTCCGGGGGTACCTACGAGCAGTACTTC.

The J gene is TRBJ2-7, the V gene TRBV28; TRBD2 agrees at 9 bases. CDR1 is MDHEN and CDR2 is SYDVKM in the germline V gene. The CDR3 is 15 residues long. J was trimmed by 2 bases and V by 5 bases; bases with no gene match: 7. The CDR3 nucleotides are TGTGCCAGCAGTCAACTTAGCGGGAGCGCCTACGAGCAGTACTTC. This encodes CASSQLSGSAYEQYF.

This clone qualifies as large (0.1 to 1%). V is TRBV6-5 and J is TRBJ2-1, with D possibly matching TRBD2 (6 bases). CDR3 length equals 12 residues. V lost 2 bases to trimming and J lost 10 bases, with 9 bases between them. The germline V gene has CDR1 MNHEY and CDR2 SVGAGI. The CDR3 here is CASSYVGGEQFF. CDR3 sequence (DNA): TGTGCCAGCAGTTACGTGGGAGGCGAGCAGTTCTTC.

This chain uses TRBV5-4 with TRBJ2-1; 8 positions agree with TRBD2. The CDR3 contains 18 residues. With V trimmed by 4 bases and J by 0 bases, 12 bases remained unmatched. Germline V gene lookup returns CDR1 SGHNT and CDR2 YYREEE (reference sequence). CDR3 sequence reads: CASSQGPGGEFSYNEQFF. The CDR3, as DNA: TGTGCCAGCAGCCAGGGTCCGGGAGGGGAATTCTCCTACAATGAGCAGTTCTTC.

The rearrangement uses TRBV29-1 and TRBJ2-7; 7 bases fit TRBD1. Unmatched junction bases numbered 9, after V lost 0 bases and J lost 4 bases. CDR1 and CDR2 from the germline V gene are SQVTM and ANQGSEA. The CDR3 has 15 amino acids. In DNA, the CDR3 is TGCAGCGTTGAAGACGCCTCGGGCAGGGGGTACGAGCAGTACTTC. The encoded protein is CSVEDASGRGYEQYF.

This clone occurred a few times. This chain uses TRBV29-1 with TRBJ1-2; 10 nucleotides align to TRBD1. With 2 bases clipped from V and 4 bases from J, the junction kept 4 bases outside the gene matches. Germline values: CDR1 SQVTM, CDR2 ANQGSEA. The CDR3 totals 14 residues. The CDR3 protein is CSVEQDRGIYGYTF. The CDR3 bases are TGCAGCGTTGAACAGGACAGGGGGATCTATGGCTACACCTTC.

V usage is TRBV11-2 and J usage is TRBJ1-5; 10 bases line up with TRBD1. From germline, CDR1 is SGHAT and CDR2 FQNNGV. V dropped 4 bases and J dropped 3; count of bases not matched to a gene: 6. CDR3 size: 16 residues. The CDR3 is CASSSGQGSNNQPQHF. In DNA, the CDR3 is TGTGCCAGCAGCTCGGGACAGGGGAGTAACAATCAGCCCCAGCATTTT.

V gene TRBV30 combines with J gene TRBJ2-1; the match to TRBD2 covers 7 bases. The CDR3 is made up of 15 amino acids. The germline V gene encodes CDR1 GTSNPN and CDR2 SVGIG (reference sequence). V lost 2 bases and J lost 6; bases outside the gene matches: 10. The CDR3, as DNA: TGTGCCTGGAGTCTCGGGGCTAGCGGACCCAATGAGCAGTTCTTC. Protein product: CAWSLGASGPNEQFF.

The rearrangement joins TRBV18 to TRBJ2-5; D may be TRBD1 (6 bases). Germline V lookup: CDR1 KGHSH, CDR2 LQKENI. Trimming cost V 3 bases and J 14 bases, with 13 bases left between them. The CDR3 has 11 residues. CDR3 DNA sequence: TGTGCCAGCTCACCTCCTAAGGACAGCTACTTC. Translated, it gives CASSPPKDSYF.

This clone came up a few times. The chain links TRBV27 to TRBJ1-1; D is undetermined. V lost 3 bases to trimming and J lost 0 bases, with 8 bases between them. The CDR3 loop spans 14 amino acids. The V gene's germline CDR1 is MNHEY and CDR2 SMNVEV (reference sequence). DNA for the CDR3: TGTGCCAGCAGTTTTGGAGGACTGAACACTGAAGCTTTCTTT. This sequence encodes CASSFGGLNTEAFF.

The V and J genes are TRBV9 and TRBJ1-3, with D maybe TRBD1 (5 bases). There are 12 residues in the CDR3. V dropped 5 bases and J dropped 4 bases, with 7 bases sitting between them. Germline loops: CDR1 SGDLS, CDR2 YYNGEE. This CDR3 reads CASRGQGNTIYF. The CDR3 DNA is TGTGCCAGCAGAGGACAAGGAAACACCATATATTTT.

This clone occurred a few times. This chain links TRBV6-1 with TRBJ2-7; tentatively, D is TRBD2 (6 bases). Trimming shortened V by 5 bases and J by 0 bases, and 8 bases separated the two germline ends. The length of the CDR3 is 13 residues. Per the germline V gene, CDR1 is MNHNS and CDR2 is SASEGT. The CDR3 sequence is CASSKGLSYEQYF. The CDR3, as DNA: TGTGCCAGCAGTAAGGGACTCTCCTACGAGCAGTACTTC.

V and J are TRBV2 and TRBJ2-3, with 13 positions matching TRBD2. Looked up from germline, CDR1 is SNHLY and CDR2 is FYNNEI. V shed 5 bases, J shed 5 bases, and the junction held 13 bases outside the gene matches. CDR3 length equals 18 residues. The CDR3 sequence is CASSMTSGRPSLRDTQYF. The CDR3 DNA sequence: TGTGCCAGCAGTATGACTAGCGGGAGGCCGTCCCTGAGAGATACGCAGTATTTT.

J is TRBJ1-1 and V is TRBV12-5; 11 bases align to TRBD1. CDR1 and CDR2 from the germline V gene are LGHNT and FRNRAP. With 4 bases clipped from V and 6 bases from J, the junction kept 7 bases outside the gene matches. The length of the CDR3 is 15 residues. The CDR3 here is CASGSLGQGASEAFF. The CDR3, as DNA: TGTGCTAGTGGTTCCCTCGGACAGGGGGCTTCTGAAGCTTTCTTT.

V gene TRBV4-3 combines with J gene TRBJ2-2; unclear D gene. Trimming stripped 4 bases from V and 1 base from J, with 4 bases between. This CDR3 is built from 13 residues. CDR1 and CDR2 from the germline V gene are LGHNA and YSLEER. The CDR3: CASSLGNTGELFF. CDR3 in DNA: TGCGCCAGCAGCCTTGGGAACACCGGGGAGCTGTTTTTT.

This chain uses TRBV9 with TRBJ2-1; 9 bases align to TRBD1. V dropped 3 bases and J dropped 7; count of bases not matched to a gene: 5. Germline CDR1 and CDR2: SGDLS and YYNGEE. The CDR3 has 14 residues. The CDR3 region has the DNA TGTGCCAGCAGCGAGAGGGACAGGGTAAATGAGCAGTTCTTC. Its protein is CASSERDRVNEQFF.

Only a few counts were recorded for this clone. The rearrangement uses TRBV2 and TRBJ2-7, with a tentative D call TRBD1 (5 bases). V lost 7 bases to trimming and J lost 5 bases, with 12 bases between them. Germline CDR1 is SNHLY and CDR2 is FYNNEI. The CDR3 totals 12 residues. The CDR3 reads CASIQGVDEQYF. In DNA, the CDR3 is TGTGCCAGCATCCAGGGTGTTGACGAGCAGTACTTC. The complete variable domain, with remaining parts taken from reference TRBV2 and TRBJ2-7, reads EPEVTQTPSHQVTQMGQEVILRCVPISNHLYFYWYRQILGQKVEFLVSFYNNEISEKSEIFDDQFSVERPDGSNFTLKIRSTKLEDSAMYFCASIQGVDEQYFGPGTRLTVT.